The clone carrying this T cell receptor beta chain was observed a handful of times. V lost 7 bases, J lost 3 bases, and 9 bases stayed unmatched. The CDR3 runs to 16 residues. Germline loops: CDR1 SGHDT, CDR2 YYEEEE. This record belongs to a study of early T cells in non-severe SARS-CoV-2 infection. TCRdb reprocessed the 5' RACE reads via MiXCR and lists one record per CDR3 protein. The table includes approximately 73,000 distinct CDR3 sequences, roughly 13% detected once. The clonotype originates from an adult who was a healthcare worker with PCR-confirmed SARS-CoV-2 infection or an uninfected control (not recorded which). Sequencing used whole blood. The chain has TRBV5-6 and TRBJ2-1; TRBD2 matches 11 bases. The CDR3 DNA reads TGTGCCAGCTCGGGAACTAGCGGGAGAGTCTACAATGAGCAGTTCTTC. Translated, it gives CASSGTSGRVYNEQFF.